Included here is one T cell receptor beta chain sequence, with context. Its target is not known. Positively selected for CCR7, the CD45RO-negative cells used as naive CD8 cells excluded terminally differentiated effector memory CD45RA+ cells. The data derive from a study of shared clonotypes between healthy human individuals. Original processing methods: There were no quality scores in the junction-only immunoSEQ sequences, so filtering differed. The assay was immunoSEQ multiplex PCR, and TCRdb's table has in-frame clones only and misses some. Clone size and the V and J calls come from that table; the DNA yielded D and trimming. The sample lists millions of clones; about 95% were seen once. The CDR3 is 14 amino acids. Germline V gene sequence: CDR1 MNHEY, CDR2 SMNVEV (reference sequence). The V end lost 5 bases, the J end lost 4 bases, and 15 bases lay between the germline ends. Study observations and caveats: The study found approximately 5% of naive CD4 clonotypes shared across a few donors. Researchers sampled blood only, noting tissue repertoires likely differ.

This chain links TRBV27 with TRBJ2-7; D call uncertain. Sample: naive CD8+ T cells sorted from blood. This clonotype originated in a man aged 18-30 years in good health. The CDR3 region is CASSRITAVYEQYF. The CDR3 DNA reads TGTGCCAGCAGTCGTATCACGGCAGTTTACGAGCAGTACTTC.